The 7 T cell receptor beta chains in this list originate from one sample, sequenced in a study of graft-versus-host responses after intestinal transplantation. Method: immunoSEQ multiplex PCR; TCRdb's copy keeps in-frame clones and lacks some. The sample lists fewer than 90,000 clones, 94% occurring once. These TCRs' antigens remain unknown. The source material was unstimulated CD4+ T cells sorted from spleen or lymph node cells, sampled before transplant. The receptor source for this set is a human donor who was the organ donor for an intestinal transplant.

Regarding this clone: One end of the junction is discordant with germline, which a read error may explain. The V and J genes are TRBV7-2 and TRBJ2-5, with D unresolved. The CDR3 extends over 14 amino acids. Germline lookup yields CDR1 SGHTA and CDR2 FQGNSA. The CDR3 spells CASSLDLGQIGPHF. Here the CDR3 DNA reads TGTGCCAGCAGCTTAGACTTAGGGCAAATCGGGCCCCACTTC. Supplemented by reference TRBV7-2 and TRBJ2-5, the full variable domain reads GAGVSQSPSNKVTEKGKDVELRCDPISGHTALYWYRQSLGQGLEFLIYFQGNSAPDKSGLPSDRFSAERTGGSVSTLTIQRTQQEDSAVYLCASSLDLGQIGPHFGPGTRLLVL.

The chain is built from TRBV7-9 and TRBJ2-7; D is perhaps TRBD1 (6 bases). V was shortened by 4 bases and J by 0 bases, with 10 bases between the two germline ends. Germline V gene sequence: CDR1 SEHNR, CDR2 FQNEAQ (reference sequence). CDR3 size: 14 residues. The chain's CDR3 is CASSYGQHSYEQYF. CDR3 nucleotide sequence: TGTGCCAGCAGCTACGGACAGCACTCCTACGAGCAGTACTTC. Filled out from reference TRBV7-9 and TRBJ2-7, the complete variable domain reads DTGVSQNPRHKITKRGQNVTFRCDPISEHNRLYWYRQTLGQGPEFLTYFQNEAQLEKSRLLSDRFSAERPKGSFSTLEIQRTEQGDSAMYLCASSYGQHSYEQYFGPGTRLTVT.

This chain connects TRBV19 to TRBJ1-4; tentative D call: TRBD1 (5 bases). This CDR3 region has 13 residues. V dropped 4 bases and J dropped 8 bases, with 11 bases sitting between them. CDR1 and CDR2 (germline): LNHDA, SQIVND (reference sequence). The CDR3 nucleotides read TGTGCCAGTAGTACCGACAGTTACGAAAAACTGTTTTTT. The encoded protein is CASSTDSYEKLFF.

This clone was detected only once. The chain employs TRBV2 and TRBJ1-2; no firm D call. Germline V gives CDR1 SNHLY, CDR2 FYNNEI. The CDR3 runs to 14 residues. Trimming took 4 bases from V and 2 from J, leaving 11 bases between them. The CDR3 reads CASSVRRENYGYTF. The CDR3 bases are TGTGCCAGCAGTGTTCGGAGGGAGAACTATGGCTACACCTTC.

This clone has a single count. The chain carries TRBV7-2 and TRBJ1-5; D is perhaps TRBD1 (6 bases). The V gene's germline CDR1 is SGHTA and CDR2 FQGNSA. V was clipped by 1 base and J by 7 bases, with 11 bases between them. The CDR3 extends over 14 amino acids. The DNA of the CDR3 is TGTGCCAGCAGCTTAGAAGGGACAACCCAGCCCCAGCATTTT. Translation: CASSLEGTTQPQHF.

The chain carries TRBV2 and TRBJ1-2; D remains ambiguous. In germline, CDR1 is SNHLY, CDR2 FYNNEI. This CDR3 contains 14 residues. Trimming removed 8 bases from V and 6 bases from J, with 19 bases in between. The CDR3 nucleotides are TGTGCCAGCGACAAGGAGGGATTGAGTCATGGCTACACCTTC. It yields the protein CASDKEGLSHGYTF.

The chain has TRBV5-8 and TRBJ1-3, with D possibly TRBD1 on 5 matching bases. The CDR3 runs 18 residues. CDR1 is SGHTS, CDR2 YDEGEE, per germline. V was cut by 1 base and J by 2 bases, with 19 bases left in between. CDR3 protein: CASSLFGARGTPGNTIYF. Here the CDR3 DNA reads TGTGCCAGCAGCTTGTTCGGGGCGCGGGGGACTCCTGGAAACACCATATATTTT.